The T cell receptor beta chain described here comes from a study of T-cell reconstitution after alpha-beta-depleted transplantation in children. Overall study results and limits: Several hundred graft clones that had expanded were reportedly the source of alpha-beta T cells about two months after transplant.

In the case of this clonotype: Its antigen remains unidentified.

This CDR3 has 13 residues. Trimming removed 7 bases at V and 0 bases at J, with 13 bases between. The V gene's germline CDR1 is SQVTM and CDR2 ANQGSEA. Unique molecular identifiers were incorporated into the prepared TCRbeta library. TCRdb re-analysed the PCR reads in MiXCR, keeping a single row per CDR3 protein. The repertoire consists of some 120,000 distinct CDR3 sequences, with roughly 9% occurring once and the leading ten covering 24%. The sequence came from a girl under two years old who had a stem cell transplant for combined immunodeficiency, so the T cells may come from the graft donor. The sample here was PBMCs, mostly from graft donor cells, taken 180 days after TCRalphabeta/CD19-depleted stem cell transplant. The chain has TRBV29-1 and TRBJ2-7; D perhaps matches TRBD2 (6 bases). Here the CDR3 DNA reads TGCAGCGCCCGTGCGGGATTCTCCTACGAGCAGTACTTC. Its translation is CSARAGFSYEQYF.